The 9 T cell receptor beta chains below all came from one sample that was sequenced in a study of cytomegalovirus exposure and HLA in healthy donors. The PCR used 60 Vbeta and 13 Jbeta primers. Profiled with immunoSEQ multiplex PCR; TCRdb holds only in-frame clones, not every one. The sample shows about 130,000 clones, around 78% of them seen only once. Source material: PBMCs. These receptors all come from a woman aged 40 to 50 in good health and CMV-seronegative.

The chain recombines TRBV28 with TRBJ1-4; unclear D gene. Trimming removed 2 bases at V and 10 bases at J, with 11 bases between. This CDR3 region has 13 residues. Germline assignment: CDR1 MDHEN and CDR2 SYDVKM. CDR3 residues: CASSLIGELKLFF. The CDR3 bases are TGTGCCAGCAGTTTAATCGGAGAGTTAAAACTGTTTTTT.

The rearrangement uses TRBV7-9 and TRBJ2-7; 7 bases align to TRBD2. The J segment lost 3 bases and the V segment lost 5 bases, leaving 10 bases of the junction unmatched. There are 15 residues in the CDR3. Per germline, CDR1 SEHNR and CDR2 FQNEAQ (reference sequence). This CDR3 reads CASSLRGLGGYEQYF. For the CDR3, the DNA is TGTGCCAGCAGCCTCCGAGGACTAGGTGGCTACGAGCAGTACTTC.

Points on this clone: Other DNA sequences in the sample encode the same CDR3. The V call is TRBV18, the J call TRBJ2-7; D is possibly TRBD2 (6 bases). Trimming removed 3 bases at V and 4 bases at J, with 7 bases between. Per germline, CDR1 KGHSH and CDR2 LQKENI. There are 12 residues in the CDR3. This CDR3 reads CASSPGGYEQYF. The CDR3 DNA sequence: TGTGCCAGCTCACCCGGAGGGTACGAGCAGTACTTC.

The chain recombines TRBV5-6 with TRBJ1-1, with 12 bases that match TRBD1. Germline V lookup: CDR1 SGHDT, CDR2 YYEEEE. The CDR3 is 17 amino acids. Unmatched junction bases numbered 11, after V lost 7 bases and J lost 1 base. The CDR3 DNA is TGTGCCAGCCGATTGTCGGGACAGGGGGCCCGGAACACTGAAGCTTTCTTT. The encoded protein is CASRLSGQGARNTEAFF.

CDR3 sequence reads: CASSLSGGNSPLHF. For the CDR3, the DNA is TGTGCCAGCAGTTTATCTGGGGGGAATTCACCCCTCCACTTT. The chain uses TRBV27 and TRBJ1-6; D may be TRBD1 (5 bases). V lost 0 bases and J lost 7, with 7 bases in between. There are 14 residues in the CDR3. Germline CDR1 is MNHEY and CDR2 is SMNVEV (reference sequence).

The J gene is TRBJ1-1, the V gene TRBV5-1; 12 bases agree with TRBD1. Per the germline V gene, CDR1 is SGHRS and CDR2 is YFSETQ. The V and J ends lost 5 bases and 4 bases, in that order; junction bases with no gene match: 12. This CDR3 has 17 amino acids. The CDR3 DNA is TGCGCCAGCAGTAGGGGACAGGGGGCAGAGAGAGTCACTGAAGCTTTCTTT. Translated: CASSRGQGAERVTEAFF.

J is TRBJ2-7 and V is TRBV28; 7 nucleotides match TRBD1. This CDR3 has 14 residues. Looked up from germline, CDR1 is MDHEN and CDR2 is SYDVKM. V was pared by 5 bases and J by 1 base, with 5 bases of the junction left unmatched. CDR3 sequence (DNA): TGTGCCAGCAGTGTGGGACAGCTATCCTACGAGCAGTACTTC. It translates to CASSVGQLSYEQYF. Looking up the rest from reference TRBV28 and TRBJ2-7 gives the full variable domain: DVKVTQSSRYLVKRTGEKVFLECVQDMDHENMFWYRQDPGLGLRLIYFSYDVKMKEKGDIPEGYSVSREKKERFSLILESASTNQTSMYLCASSVGQLSYEQYFGPGTRLTVT.

The chain carries TRBV5-1 and TRBJ2-1, with 8 bases lining up with TRBD2. Trimming took 6 bases from V and 8 from J; bases not matched to a gene: 7. This CDR3 is built from 13 residues. CDR1 is SGHRS, CDR2 YFSETQ, per germline. CDR3 protein: CASTIAGGDEQFF. The CDR3 DNA sequence: TGCGCCAGCACCATTGCGGGGGGCGATGAGCAGTTCTTC.

The V call is TRBV7-2, the J call TRBJ1-2; 7 bases match TRBD1. The germline CDR1 and CDR2 sequences are SGHTA and FQGNSA. The CDR3 is 13 amino acids. V lost 6 bases, J lost 4 bases, and 5 bases stayed unmatched. In DNA form, the CDR3 reads TGTGCCAGCAGTCGAGGGGGCAGCTATGGCTACACCTTC. Protein product: CASSRGGSYGYTF.